This T cell receptor (beta chain) was sequenced in a study of cytomegalovirus exposure and HLA in healthy donors. CDR1 is SGHRS and CDR2 is YFSETQ in the germline V gene. The CDR3 extends over 14 amino acids. Trimming removed 0 bases at V and 6 bases at J, with 10 bases between. The PCR contained 60 Vbeta and 13 Jbeta primers. Clones were sequenced by immunoSEQ multiplex PCR, and TCRdb holds only the in-frame ones, with some missing. The data show about 190,000 clones, 84% seen once. Source material: PBMCs. This sequence joins TRBV5-1 and TRBJ1-5; D unresolved. The TCR originated in a boy younger than 18 in good health and CMV-seronegative. The CDR3 reads CASSLGGLGQPQHF. The DNA for the CDR3 is TGCGCCAGCAGCTTGGGAGGGCTGGGTCAGCCCCAGCATTTT.